The 9 T cell receptor beta chains listed next were all sequenced from one sample in a study of T cell repertoires in cytomegalovirus infection. TCRdb called the reads again in MiXCR, with one record for every CDR3 protein. Among 500,000 or so distinct CDR3 sequences listed, approximately 15% were seen once. The sample consisted of CD8+ T cells from PBMCs. The receptors stem from a human donor in good health (CMV status not recorded). Some clones in this sample may be carry-over from other donors' samples.

This clonotype appeared many times. The chain is built from TRBV7-3 and TRBJ2-5; no clear D gene. Germline CDR1 and CDR2: SGHTA and FQGTGA. This CDR3 has 13 amino acids. V lost 0 bases, J lost 5 bases, and 7 bases lay in between. DNA of the CDR3: TGTGCCAGCAGCTTAACTCCGCAGGAGACCCAGTACTTC. Residues: CASSLTPQETQYF.

This clonotype was observed at least ten times. V gene TRBV7-2 combines with J gene TRBJ1-5; TRBD1 aligns across 7 bases. The CDR3 is 15 residues long. The J segment lost 4 bases and the V segment lost 8 bases, leaving 11 bases of the junction unmatched. The germline CDR1 and CDR2 sequences are SGHTA and FQGNSA. The CDR3 bases are TGTGCCAGCTCCCGGGGAGGGGGCGTAAATCAGCCCCAGCATTTT. This encodes CASSRGGGVNQPQHF. Combining the CDR3 with reference TRBV7-2 and TRBJ1-5 gives the whole variable domain GAGVSQSPSNKVTEKGKDVELRCDPISGHTALYWYRQSLGQGLEFLIYFQGNSAPDKSGLPSDRFSAERTGGSVSTLTIQRTQQEDSAVYLCASSRGGGVNQPQHFGDGTRLSIL.

This clonotype was picked up many times. This chain uses TRBV11-2 with TRBJ2-1, with a tentative D call TRBD2 (6 bases). CDR3 length equals 11 residues. The germline gives CDR1 SGHAT, CDR2 FQNNGV. Trimming removed 8 bases at V and 10 bases at J, with 12 bases between. DNA for the CDR3: TGTGCCAGCGGTTCGGCGGGGGAGCAGTTCTTC. Translating it yields CASGSAGEQFF.

A note on this clonotype: A much larger clone differs by one base, so this may be a read error. The V and J genes are TRBV19 and TRBJ2-1; D unresolved. The CDR3 runs 12 residues. V shed 2 bases and J shed 4 bases, with 3 bases lying between them. The germline V gene encodes CDR1 LNHDA and CDR2 SQIVND (reference sequence). The CDR3, as DNA: TGTGCCAGTAGTATAATGTACAATGAGCAGTTCTTC. As protein: CASSIMYNEQFF.

V is TRBV27 and J is TRBJ2-4; TRBD1 matches at 7 bases. Losses at the gene ends were 0 bases for V and 0 bases for J; bases not matched to a gene: 8. This CDR3 is built from 18 residues. CDR1 and CDR2 (germline): MNHEY, SMNVEV (reference sequence). This CDR3 reads CASSLSWTGQLAKNIQYF. CDR3 coding DNA: TGTGCCAGCAGTTTATCCTGGACAGGTCAACTAGCCAAAAACATTCAGTACTTC.

Of note for this clonotype: Given the absence of the conserved phenylalanine or tryptophan at the CDR3 end, a read error is likely. No DNA is shown, since the ends of the CDR3 on it are uncertain; the CDR3 is the one TCRdb lists. This sequence joins TRBV7-6 and TRBJ2-1. With termini counted, the CDR3 has 16 amino acids. CDR1 and CDR2 from the germline V gene are SGHVS and FNYEAQ. The CDR3 protein is CASSLLGISTYNDPFL.

The chain links TRBV19 to TRBJ1-1; no clear D gene. The V and J ends lost 3 bases and 4 bases respectively, with 15 bases between them. CDR3 length: 15 amino acids. Germline CDR1 LNHDA, CDR2 SQIVND (reference sequence). This chain's CDR3 is CASSIRVTRPTEAFF. CDR3 sequence (DNA): TGTGCCAGTAGTATTAGGGTTACCAGACCCACTGAAGCTTTCTTT.

There are a few counts of this clonotype. The V gene is TRBV14, the J gene TRBJ1-4; tentatively, D is TRBD1 (5 bases). Trimming removed 0 bases from V and 12 bases from J, with 11 bases in between. CDR3 length equals 13 residues. CDR1 is SGHDN and CDR2 is FVKESK in the germline V gene. CDR3 loop: CASSQDFLRELFF. The CDR3 bases are TGTGCCAGCAGCCAAGATTTCCTCAGGGAACTGTTTTTT.

This clonotype was detected many times. The chain joins TRBV7-2 to TRBJ1-1; D not certain. With 5 bases removed from V and 5 bases from J, the gap between germline ends came to 12 bases. CDR1 is SGHTA, CDR2 FQGNSA, per germline. This CDR3 has 13 amino acids. CDR3 loop: CASSPVLGTEAFF. The CDR3, as DNA: TGTGCCAGCAGCCCGGTTTTGGGGACTGAAGCTTTCTTT.